Sequencing of this TCR beta chain was carried out in a study of blood T cell repertoires in COVID-19. Sequenced by immunoSEQ multiplex PCR; TCRdb stores in-frame clones only, minus some. This sample has a few hundred thousand clones, with 70% to 90% found just once. Looked up from germline, CDR1 is SQVTM and CDR2 is ANQGSEA. The CDR3 spans 13 residues. The V and J ends lost 7 bases and 3 bases, in that order; junction bases with no gene match: 2. Cohort assignment relied on participant-reported clinical history. This clonotype was obtained from a woman aged 40 to 50 with acute COVID-19. What was sequenced was PBMCs or T cells enriched from blood (not recorded which). The J gene is TRBJ2-2, the V gene TRBV29-1; TRBD2 aligns across 10 bases. DNA of the CDR3: TGCAGCGGTAGCGGGAGGCACACCGGGGAGCTGTTTTTT. Its protein product is CSGSGRHTGELFF.